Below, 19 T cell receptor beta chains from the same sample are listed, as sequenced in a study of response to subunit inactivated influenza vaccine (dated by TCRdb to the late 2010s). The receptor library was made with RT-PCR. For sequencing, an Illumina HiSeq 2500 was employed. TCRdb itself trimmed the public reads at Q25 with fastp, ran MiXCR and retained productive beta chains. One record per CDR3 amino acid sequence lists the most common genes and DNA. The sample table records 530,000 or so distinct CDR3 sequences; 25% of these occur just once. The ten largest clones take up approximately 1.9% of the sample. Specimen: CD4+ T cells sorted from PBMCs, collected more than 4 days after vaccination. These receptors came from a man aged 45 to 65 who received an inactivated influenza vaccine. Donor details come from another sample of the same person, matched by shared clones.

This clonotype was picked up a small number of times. Here the CDR3 reads CASSLAALSVGTQYF. The CDR3 DNA is TGTGCCAGCAGCTTAGCGGCACTAAGCGTAGGGACCCAGTACTTC. V is TRBV7-2 and J is TRBJ2-5; no definite D call. This CDR3 region has 15 residues. Germline lookup yields CDR1 SGHTA and CDR2 FQGNSA. Between the trimmed V and J ends, which lost 0 bases and 7 bases, there was a span of 15 bases.

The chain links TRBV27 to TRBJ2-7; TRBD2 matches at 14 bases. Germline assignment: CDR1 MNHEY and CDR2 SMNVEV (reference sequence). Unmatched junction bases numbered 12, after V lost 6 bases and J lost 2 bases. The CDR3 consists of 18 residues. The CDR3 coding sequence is TGTGCCAGCAGACCCCGAGGACTAGCGGGAGGTTCAACCTACGAGCAGTACTTC. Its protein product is CASRPRGLAGGSTYEQYF.

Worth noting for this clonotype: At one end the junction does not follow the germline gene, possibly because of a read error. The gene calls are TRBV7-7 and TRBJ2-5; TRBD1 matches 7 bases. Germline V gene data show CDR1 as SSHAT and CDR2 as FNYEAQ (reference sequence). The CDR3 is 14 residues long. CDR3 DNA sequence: TGTGCTAGCAGCTTAGTGGGGGACAGAGCCACCCAGTACTTC. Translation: CASSLVGDRATQYF.

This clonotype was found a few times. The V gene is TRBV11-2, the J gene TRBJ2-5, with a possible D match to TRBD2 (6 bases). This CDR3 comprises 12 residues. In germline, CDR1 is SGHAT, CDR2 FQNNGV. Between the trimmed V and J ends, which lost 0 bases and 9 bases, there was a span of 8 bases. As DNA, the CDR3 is TGTGCCAGCAGCTTAGACCCTAGCGCCCAGTACTTC. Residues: CASSLDPSAQYF.

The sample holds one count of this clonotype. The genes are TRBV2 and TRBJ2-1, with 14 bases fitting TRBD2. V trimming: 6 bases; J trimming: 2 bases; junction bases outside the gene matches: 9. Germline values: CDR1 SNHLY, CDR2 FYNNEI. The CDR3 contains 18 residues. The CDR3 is CASRKGLAGENTYNEQFF. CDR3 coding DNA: TGTGCCAGCAGAAAGGGACTAGCGGGGGAGAACACCTACAATGAGCAGTTCTTC.

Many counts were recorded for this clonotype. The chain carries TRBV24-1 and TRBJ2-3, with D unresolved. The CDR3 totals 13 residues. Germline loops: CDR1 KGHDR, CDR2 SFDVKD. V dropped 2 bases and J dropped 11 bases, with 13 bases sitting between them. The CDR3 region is CATSDSQRRQQYF. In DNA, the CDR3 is TGTGCCACCAGTGATTCCCAGAGGCGACAGCAGTATTTT.

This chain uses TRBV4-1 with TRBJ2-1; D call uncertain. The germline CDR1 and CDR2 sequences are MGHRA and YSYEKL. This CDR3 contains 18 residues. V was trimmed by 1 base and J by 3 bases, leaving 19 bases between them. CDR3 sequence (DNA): TGCGCCAGCAGCCAAGTCACAGCAAAAAGCTCCTTCTACAATGAGCAGTTCTTC. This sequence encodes CASSQVTAKSSFYNEQFF.

The CDR3, as DNA: TGTGCCAGCAGCCCCACGGCGGAGAACACCGGGGAGCTGTTTTTT. This gives the protein CASSPTAENTGELFF. This sequence joins TRBV7-3 and TRBJ2-2, with D unclear. Trimming removed 5 bases from V and 1 base from J, with 11 bases in between. Germline-derived CDR1 and CDR2 are SGHTA and FQGTGA. The CDR3 consists of 15 residues. The full variable domain, in which reference TRBV7-3 and TRBJ2-2 provide the parts outside the CDR3, is GAGVSQTPSNKVTEKGKYVELRCDPISGHTALYWYRQSLGQGPEFLIYFQGTGAADDSGLPNDRFFAVRPEGSVSTLKIQRTERGDSAVYLCASSPTAENTGELFFGEGSRLTVL.

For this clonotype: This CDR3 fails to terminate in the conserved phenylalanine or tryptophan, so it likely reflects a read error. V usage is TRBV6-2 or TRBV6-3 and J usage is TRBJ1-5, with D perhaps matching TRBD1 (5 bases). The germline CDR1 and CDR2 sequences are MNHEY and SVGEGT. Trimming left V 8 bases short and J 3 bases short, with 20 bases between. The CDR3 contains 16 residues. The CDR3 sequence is CASRKGSTGNNQPQHL. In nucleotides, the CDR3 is TGTGCCAGCCGAAAAGGGTCCACAGGAAACAATCAGCCCCAGCATCTT.

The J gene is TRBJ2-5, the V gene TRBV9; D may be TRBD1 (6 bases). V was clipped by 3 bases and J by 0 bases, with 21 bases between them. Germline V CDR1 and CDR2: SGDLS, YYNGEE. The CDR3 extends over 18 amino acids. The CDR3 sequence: CASSAGYRDITYQETQYF. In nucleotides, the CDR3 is TGTGCCAGCAGCGCTGGATACCGGGACATAACGTACCAAGAGACCCAGTACTTC.

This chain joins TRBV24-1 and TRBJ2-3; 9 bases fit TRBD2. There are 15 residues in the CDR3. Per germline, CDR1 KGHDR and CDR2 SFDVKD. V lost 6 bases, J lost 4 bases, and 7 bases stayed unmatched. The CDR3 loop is CATSRRRGGPDTQYF. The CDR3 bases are TGTGCCACCAGTCGTCGGCGGGGGGGCCCAGATACGCAGTATTTT.

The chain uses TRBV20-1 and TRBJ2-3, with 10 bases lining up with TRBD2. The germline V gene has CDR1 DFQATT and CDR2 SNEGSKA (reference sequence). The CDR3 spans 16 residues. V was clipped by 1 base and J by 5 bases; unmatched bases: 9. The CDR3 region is CSARGALAGVGDTQYF. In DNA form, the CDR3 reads TGCAGTGCTAGAGGAGCGCTAGCGGGAGTGGGAGATACGCAGTATTTT.

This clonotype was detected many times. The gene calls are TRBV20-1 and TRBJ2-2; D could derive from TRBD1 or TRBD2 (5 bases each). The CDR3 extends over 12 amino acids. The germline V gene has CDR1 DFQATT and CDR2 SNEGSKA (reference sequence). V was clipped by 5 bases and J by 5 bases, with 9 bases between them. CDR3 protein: CSAEGRTGELFF. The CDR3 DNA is TGCAGTGCTGAGGGGCGGACCGGGGAGCTGTTTTTT.

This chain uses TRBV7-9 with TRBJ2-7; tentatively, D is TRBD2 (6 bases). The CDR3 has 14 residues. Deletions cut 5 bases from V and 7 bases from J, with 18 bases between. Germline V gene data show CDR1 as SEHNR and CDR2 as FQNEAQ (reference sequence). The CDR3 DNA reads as TGTGCCAGCAGCGACCAAGGAGGGATCGGAGAGCAGTACTTC. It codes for CASSDQGGIGEQYF.

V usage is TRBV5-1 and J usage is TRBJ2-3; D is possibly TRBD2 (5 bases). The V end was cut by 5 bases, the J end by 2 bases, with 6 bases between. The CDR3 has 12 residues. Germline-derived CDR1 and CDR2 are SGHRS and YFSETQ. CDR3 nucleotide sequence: TGCGCCAGCAGGGACTCCACAGATACGCAGTATTTT. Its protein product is CASRDSTDTQYF.

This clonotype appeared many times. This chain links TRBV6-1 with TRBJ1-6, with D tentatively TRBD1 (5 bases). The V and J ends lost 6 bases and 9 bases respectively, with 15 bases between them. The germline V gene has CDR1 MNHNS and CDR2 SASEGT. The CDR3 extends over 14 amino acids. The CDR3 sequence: CASRGQGGSSPLHF. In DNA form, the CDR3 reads TGTGCCAGCAGGGGCCAGGGAGGCTCTTCACCCCTCCACTTT.

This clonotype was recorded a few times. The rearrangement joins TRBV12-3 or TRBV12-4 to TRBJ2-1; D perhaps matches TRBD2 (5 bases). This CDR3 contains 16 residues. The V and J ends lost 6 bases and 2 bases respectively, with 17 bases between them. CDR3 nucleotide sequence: TGTGCCAGCAGCCTTTTTCGGGGTGGAACCTACAATGAGCAGTTCTTC. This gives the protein CASSLFRGGTYNEQFF.

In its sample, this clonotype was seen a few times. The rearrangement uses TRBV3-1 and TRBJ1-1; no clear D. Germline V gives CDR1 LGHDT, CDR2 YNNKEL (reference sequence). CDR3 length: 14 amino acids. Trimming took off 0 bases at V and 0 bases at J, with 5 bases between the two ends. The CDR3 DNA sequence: TGTGCCAGCAGCCAAGACAGGTTGAACACTGAAGCTTTCTTT. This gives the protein CASSQDRLNTEAFF.

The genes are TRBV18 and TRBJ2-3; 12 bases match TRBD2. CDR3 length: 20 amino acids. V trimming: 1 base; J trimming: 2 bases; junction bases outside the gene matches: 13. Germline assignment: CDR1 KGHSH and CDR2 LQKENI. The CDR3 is CASSPRPGTSGQANTDTQYF. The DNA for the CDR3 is TGTGCCAGCTCACCACGCCCCGGGACTAGCGGGCAGGCGAACACAGATACGCAGTATTTT.